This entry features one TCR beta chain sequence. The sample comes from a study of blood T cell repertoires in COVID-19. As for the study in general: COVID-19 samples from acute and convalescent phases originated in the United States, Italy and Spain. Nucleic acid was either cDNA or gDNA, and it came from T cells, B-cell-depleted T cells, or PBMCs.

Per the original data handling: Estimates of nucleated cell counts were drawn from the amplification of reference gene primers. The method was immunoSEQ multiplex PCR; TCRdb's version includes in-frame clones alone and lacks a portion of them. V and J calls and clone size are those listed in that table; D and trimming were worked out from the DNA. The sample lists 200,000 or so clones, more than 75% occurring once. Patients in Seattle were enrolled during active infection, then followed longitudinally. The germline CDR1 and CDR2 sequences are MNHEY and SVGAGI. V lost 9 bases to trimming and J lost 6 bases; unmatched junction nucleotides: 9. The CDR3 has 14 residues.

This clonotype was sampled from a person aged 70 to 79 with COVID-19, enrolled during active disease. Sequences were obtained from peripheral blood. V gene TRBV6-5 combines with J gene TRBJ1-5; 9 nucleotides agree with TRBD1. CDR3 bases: TGTGCCAGTCGACAGGGGGTTAGTGGTCAGCCCCAGCATTTT. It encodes CASRQGVSGQPQHF.